One and the same sample provided the 25 T cell receptor beta chains below, sequenced in a study of a mutant IDH1 vaccine in newly diagnosed glioma (dated by TCRdb to the early 2020s). Library preparation used the immunoSEQ multiplex PCR assay. The table was pulled from immuneACCESS by TCRdb, which kept in-frame rearrangements only. Such tables lose some clones; where checked, under half of the loss comes from unresolved V genes, and the rest has no known cause. The sample contains about 100,000 clones, just under 80% of them found a single time. The top ten constitute around 7.5% of the sample. Sample time point, as interpreted from the label and publication: baseline, week 1 (first vaccination visit). The treatment or condition tag for this specimen amounts to: pre-vaccination baseline after standard-of-care therapy. The input for sequencing was PBMCs, taken from a glioma patient treated with radiotherapy, temozolomide or both. These receptors all come from a man aged 40-55 years with glioma.

This clone was found once. V usage is TRBV5-6 and J usage is TRBJ2-2; D might be TRBD2 (6 bases). The germline V gene has CDR1 SGHDT and CDR2 YYEEEE. Trimming pared 0 bases from V and 3 bases from J, leaving 12 bases between. The CDR3 extends over 16 amino acids. For the CDR3, the DNA is TGTGCCAGCAGCTTGGCTGTGCGGAGGGACACCGGGGAGCTGTTTTTT. Translation: CASSLAVRRDTGELFF.

The V gene is TRBV7-2, the J gene TRBJ1-3; D remains ambiguous. The V gene lost 5 bases and the J gene lost 3 bases, with 8 bases spanning the gap. The V gene's germline CDR1 is SGHTA and CDR2 FQGNSA. The CDR3 sequence is 13 residues long. CDR3 amino acids: CASSGLIGNTIYF. The CDR3 DNA is TGTGCCAGCAGCGGCCTGATTGGAAACACCATATATTTT.

The gene calls are TRBV11-2 and TRBJ2-1; D not resolved. The length of the CDR3 is 12 residues. Germline-derived CDR1 and CDR2 are SGHAT and FQNNGV. With 5 bases removed from V and 4 bases from J, the gap between germline ends came to 6 bases. CDR3 nucleotides: TGTGCCAGCAGCCCCGCATACAATGAGCAGTTCTTC. It codes for CASSPAYNEQFF.

J is TRBJ2-2 and V is TRBV10-3; the D gene is possibly TRBD2 (6 bases). Between the trimmed V and J ends, which lost 6 bases and 7 bases, there was a span of 18 bases. CDR3 length equals 15 residues. In germline, CDR1 is ENHRY, CDR2 SYGVKD. The CDR3 reads CAIRNTGTQIGELFF. In DNA, the CDR3 is TGTGCCATCAGGAACACTGGGACTCAAATCGGGGAGCTGTTTTTT.

The chain joins TRBV28 to TRBJ2-7; the D gene is possibly TRBD1 (6 bases). The CDR3 extends over 14 amino acids. V dropped 5 bases and J dropped 2 bases, with 13 bases sitting between them. Looked up from germline, CDR1 is MDHEN and CDR2 is SYDVKM. CDR3 sequence: CASSQPDSAYEQYF. In nucleotides, the CDR3 is TGTGCCAGCAGTCAACCGGACAGTGCCTACGAGCAGTACTTC.

The chain links TRBV15 to TRBJ1-1; D ambiguous. V dropped 3 bases and J dropped 1 base, with 18 bases sitting between them. Germline CDR1 reads LNHNV; CDR2 reads YYDKDF (reference sequence). The CDR3 has 17 residues. CDR3 DNA sequence: TGTGCCACCAGCAGGGTTGAAGTGAGAAGGGCGAACACTGAAGCTTTCTTT. Residues: CATSRVEVRRANTEAFF.

This sequence joins TRBV11-1 and TRBJ1-1; D is unresolved. The CDR3 has 13 residues. V lost 1 base and J lost 4, with 7 bases in between. From germline, CDR1 is SGHAT and CDR2 FQDESV (reference sequence). The CDR3 protein is CASSLGTSTEAFF. CDR3 in DNA: TGTGCCAGCAGCTTAGGCACCAGCACTGAAGCTTTCTTT.

This rearrangement joins TRBV20-1 to TRBJ2-7; no clear D. The CDR3 covers 11 residues. V lost 3 bases and J lost 12, with 15 bases in between. Germline V gene lookup returns CDR1 DFQATT and CDR2 SNEGSKA (reference sequence). The CDR3 coding sequence is TGCAGTGCTAGTAAACAGCCTCAACGGTACTTC. Protein product: CSASKQPQRYF.

This chain uses TRBV7-2 with TRBJ1-1; TRBD1 might be the D (6 bases). Germline-derived CDR1 and CDR2 are SGHTA and FQGNSA. This CDR3 is built from 13 residues. The germline V and J ends were trimmed by 3 bases and 8 bases, with 13 bases remaining between them. This chain's CDR3 is CASSLYRDREAFF. CDR3 nucleotide sequence: TGTGCCAGCAGCTTGTACAGGGATCGGGAAGCTTTCTTT.

This chain connects TRBV5-6 to TRBJ2-5, with D tentatively TRBD2 (6 bases). Germline loops: CDR1 SGHDT, CDR2 YYEEEE. V lost 4 bases, J lost 5 bases, and 15 bases lay in between. The CDR3 contains 14 residues. DNA for the CDR3: TGTGCCAGCAGCCCAAACTCTGGGGGGGAGACCCAGTACTTC. Translating gives CASSPNSGGETQYF.

This clone showed up just once. This chain connects TRBV5-4 to TRBJ2-7; D may correspond to TRBD1 or TRBD2 (5 bases each). Germline V gene sequence: CDR1 SGHNT, CDR2 YYREEE (reference sequence). V was trimmed by 0 bases and J by 5 bases, leaving 15 bases between them. CDR3 size: 15 residues. The chain's CDR3 is CASSLEGPRGNEQYF. In nucleotides, the CDR3 is TGTGCCAGCAGCTTGGAGGGACCACGGGGCAACGAGCAGTACTTC.

Concerning this clone: A read error may produce the germline difference seen at one junction end. The sample has other DNA sequences that encode this CDR3 too. The chain has TRBV30 and TRBJ1-3, with 8 bases matching TRBD1. Germline V CDR1 and CDR2: GTSNPN, SVGIG (reference sequence). The CDR3 sequence is 13 residues long. The CDR3 DNA sequence: TGTGCCTGGAGCGAAGATGACAGGGGAGGCATATACTTT. Amino acid sequence: CAWSEDDRGGIYF.

The chain links TRBV28 to TRBJ2-7; 10 bases match TRBD1. CDR1 is MDHEN, CDR2 SYDVKM, per germline. The trim removed 5 bases at V and 7 bases at J, leaving 8 bases unmatched. This CDR3 contains 14 residues. CDR3 nucleotide sequence: TGTGCCAGCAGTGGACCGGGACAGGGGTGGGAGCAGTACTTC. This translates into CASSGPGQGWEQYF.

The V gene is TRBV6-1, the J gene TRBJ2-5; TRBD2 matches at 12 bases. J gave up 7 bases and V 4 bases, and 7 bases lay outside the gene matches. There are 15 residues in the CDR3. CDR1 and CDR2 from the germline V gene are MNHNS and SASEGT. CDR3 protein: CASSVSSGRGGTQYF. As DNA, the CDR3 is TGTGCCAGCAGTGTTTCTAGCGGGAGGGGGGGGACCCAGTACTTC.

The chain combines TRBV28 with TRBJ2-7; a possible D gene is TRBD1 (5 bases). The CDR3 consists of 14 residues. In germline, CDR1 is MDHEN, CDR2 SYDVKM. Trimming cost V 6 bases and J 3 bases, with 15 bases left between them. The DNA of the CDR3 is TGTGCCAGCAGCTCCACAGGTTTTCTCTACGAGCAGTACTTC. Translated: CASSSTGFLYEQYF.

The sample holds one count of this clone. V is TRBV29-1 and J is TRBJ2-1, with 8 bases lining up with TRBD2. CDR1 is SQVTM and CDR2 is ANQGSEA in the germline V gene. V shed 6 bases and J 5 bases; nucleotides not matched to a gene: 9. The CDR3 is 14 residues long. CDR3 in DNA: TGCAGCGTGGACGGGGGGGGCGTCAACAATGAGCAGTTCTTC. Its translation: CSVDGGGVNNEQFF.

This clone was seen only once. The rearrangement uses TRBV5-1 and TRBJ2-2; no clear D. V lost 4 bases and J 1 base, leaving 8 bases between the germline ends. This CDR3 comprises 14 residues. Germline values: CDR1 SGHRS, CDR2 YFSETQ. Written as DNA, the CDR3 is TGCGCCAGCAGCATGGACGGGAACACCGGGGAGCTGTTTTTT. Translation: CASSMDGNTGELFF.

The chain uses TRBV19 and TRBJ1-1; TRBD1 might be the D (6 bases). CDR1 and CDR2 (germline): LNHDA, SQIVND (reference sequence). Deletions cut 4 bases from V and 1 base from J, with 10 bases between. The CDR3 loop spans 14 amino acids. The CDR3 DNA reads as TGTGCCAGTAGTAGCTTACAGGGGAACACTGAAGCTTTCTTT. Its protein is CASSSLQGNTEAFF.

The CDR3 spells CASKGLNNSPLHF. Written as DNA, the CDR3 is TGTGCCAGCAAGGGACTGAATAATTCACCCCTCCACTTT. This chain joins TRBV6-5 and TRBJ1-6; possible D gene TRBD1, 5 bases. CDR1 and CDR2 (germline): MNHEY, SVGAGI. The CDR3 length is 13 residues. Trimming took off 7 bases at V and 5 bases at J, with 9 bases between the two ends.

V and J are TRBV18 and TRBJ1-1, with TRBD1 matching over 9 bases. The J segment lost 10 bases and the V segment lost 3 bases, leaving 6 bases of the junction unmatched. CDR3 length equals 13 residues. Looked up from germline, CDR1 is KGHSH and CDR2 is LQKENI. CDR3 coding DNA: TGTGCCAGCTCACCGGGACAGGGAACGGGAGCTTTCTTT. Amino acid sequence: CASSPGQGTGAFF.

The V call is TRBV5-4, the J call TRBJ1-1; 9 bases are shared with TRBD1. Unmatched junction bases numbered 11, after V lost 4 bases and J lost 7 bases. This CDR3 is 15 amino acids long. CDR1 and CDR2 (germline): SGHNT, YYREEE (reference sequence). The CDR3 spells CASSTGDRGLNEAFF. The CDR3 DNA is TGTGCCAGCAGCACAGGCGACAGGGGGTTAAATGAAGCTTTCTTT.

This rearrangement joins TRBV7-8 to TRBJ2-5, with TRBD2 as a possible D gene (6 bases). Germline V gives CDR1 SGHVS, CDR2 FQNEAQ. Deletions cut 4 bases from V and 6 bases from J, with 21 bases between. CDR3 length: 16 residues. The CDR3 protein is CASSSRLGSGTQTQYF. For the CDR3, the DNA is TGTGCCAGCAGCTCGCGGCTAGGTAGCGGAACCCAGACCCAGTACTTC.

The DNA of the CDR3 is TGTGCCAGCAGCGTACAAACCGATACGCAGTATTTT. Amino acid sequence: CASSVQTDTQYF. The rearrangement uses TRBV9 and TRBJ2-3; no clear D. CDR3 length: 12 amino acids. Germline V gives CDR1 SGDLS, CDR2 YYNGEE. Trimming pared 1 base from V and 6 bases from J, leaving 6 bases between.

The chain employs TRBV18 and TRBJ1-2; D is uncertain. V lost 2 bases and J lost 6, with 7 bases in between. CDR1 is KGHSH and CDR2 is LQKENI in the germline V gene. This CDR3 has 12 residues. The CDR3 coding sequence is TGTGCCAGCTCACCAGACGGTGATGGCTACACCTTC. It is translated as CASSPDGDGYTF.

The chain recombines TRBV6-1 with TRBJ1-2, with 7 bases aligning to TRBD1. V gave up 5 bases and J gave up 2 bases; unmatched junction bases: 5. The germline V gene encodes CDR1 MNHNS and CDR2 SASEGT. The CDR3 loop spans 14 amino acids. CDR3 sequence: CASSSRDSNYGYTF. The CDR3 DNA reads TGTGCCAGCAGTTCCCGGGACAGCAACTATGGCTACACCTTC.